The T cell receptor beta chain described here comes from a study of circulating and synovial CD4+ cells in juvenile arthritis. Study-level results: CPL versus bulk CD4 samples: T cell genome counts differed by at least an order of magnitude. Traditional Vbeta family usage analysis missed the pathogenic-like versus bulk difference. Circulating pathogenic-like lymphocytes shared a substantially higher fraction of CDR3 sequences with synovium than bulk blood.

J lost 4 bases, V lost 1 base, and 3 bases had no gene match. From germline, CDR1 is MNHNY and CDR2 SVGAGI (reference sequence). The CDR3 consists of 15 residues. Samples derive from patients with active juvenile idiopathic arthritis. Notes on this clone: Antigen unknown.

Libraries were prepared by immunoSEQ multiplex PCR; TCRdb keeps only in-frame clonotypes and omits some of them. This sample has tens of thousands of clones; nearly 97% occur once, and the top ten carry approximately 0.17%. The chain recombines TRBV6-6 with TRBJ2-2, with TRBD2 matching over 7 bases. The sequence derives from a human donor with juvenile idiopathic arthritis. Sample: CD4+ T cells from blood. The chain's CDR3 is CASSYWGGSTGELFF. For the CDR3, the DNA is TGTGCCAGCAGTTACTGGGGGGGGAGCACCGGGGAGCTGTTTTTT.